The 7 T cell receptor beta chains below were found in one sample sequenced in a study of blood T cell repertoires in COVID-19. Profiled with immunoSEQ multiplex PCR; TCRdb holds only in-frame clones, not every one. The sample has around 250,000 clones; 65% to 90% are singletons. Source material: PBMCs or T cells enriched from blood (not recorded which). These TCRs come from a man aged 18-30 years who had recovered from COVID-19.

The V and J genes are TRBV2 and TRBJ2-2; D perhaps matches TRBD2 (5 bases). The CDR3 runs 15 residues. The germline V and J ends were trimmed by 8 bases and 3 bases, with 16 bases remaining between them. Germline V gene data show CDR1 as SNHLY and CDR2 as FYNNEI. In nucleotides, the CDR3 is TGTGCCAGCGAGGAGGAGCGGAGCCACACCGGGGAGCTGTTTTTT. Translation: CASEEERSHTGELFF.

The chain's CDR3 is CASSQSRAQETQYF. The CDR3 DNA follows: TGCGCCAGCAGCCAATCCAGGGCGCAAGAGACCCAGTACTTC. The rearrangement joins TRBV4-1 to TRBJ2-5, with D possibly matching TRBD1 (5 bases). Germline CDR1 and CDR2: MGHRA and YSYEKL. The CDR3 loop spans 14 amino acids. Trimming stripped 2 bases from V and 2 bases from J, with 9 bases between.

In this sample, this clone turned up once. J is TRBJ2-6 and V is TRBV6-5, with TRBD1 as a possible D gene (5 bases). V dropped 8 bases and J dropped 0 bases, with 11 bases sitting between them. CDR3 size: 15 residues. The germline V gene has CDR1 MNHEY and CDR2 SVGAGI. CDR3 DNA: TGTGCCAGCTGGGGCAGTCTCTCTGGGGCCAACGTCCTGACTTTC. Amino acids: CASWGSLSGANVLTF.

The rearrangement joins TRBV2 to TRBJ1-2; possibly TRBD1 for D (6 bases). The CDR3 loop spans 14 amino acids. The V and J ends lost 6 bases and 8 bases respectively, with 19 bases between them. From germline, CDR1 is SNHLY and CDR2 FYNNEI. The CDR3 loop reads CASSYRVYGAGYTF. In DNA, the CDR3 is TGTGCCAGCAGCTACAGGGTTTATGGTGCGGGCTACACCTTC.

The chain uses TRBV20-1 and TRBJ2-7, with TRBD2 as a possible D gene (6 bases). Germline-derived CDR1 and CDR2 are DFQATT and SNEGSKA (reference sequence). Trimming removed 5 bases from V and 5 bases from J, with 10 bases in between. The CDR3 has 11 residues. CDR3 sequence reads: CSAAGLNEQYF. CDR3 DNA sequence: TGCAGTGCTGCGGGACTTAACGAGCAGTACTTC.

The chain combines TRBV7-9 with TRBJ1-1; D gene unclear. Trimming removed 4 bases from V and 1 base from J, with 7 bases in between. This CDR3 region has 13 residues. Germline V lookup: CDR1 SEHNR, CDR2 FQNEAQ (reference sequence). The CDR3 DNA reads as TGTGCCAGCAGCTCCTACTCGAACACTGAAGCTTTCTTT. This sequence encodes CASSSYSNTEAFF. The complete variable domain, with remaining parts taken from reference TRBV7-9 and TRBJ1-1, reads DTGVSQNPRHKITKRGQNVTFRCDPISEHNRLYWYRQTLGQGPEFLTYFQNEAQLEKSRLLSDRFSAERPKGSFSTLEIQRTEQGDSAMYLCASSSYSNTEAFFGQGTRLTVV.

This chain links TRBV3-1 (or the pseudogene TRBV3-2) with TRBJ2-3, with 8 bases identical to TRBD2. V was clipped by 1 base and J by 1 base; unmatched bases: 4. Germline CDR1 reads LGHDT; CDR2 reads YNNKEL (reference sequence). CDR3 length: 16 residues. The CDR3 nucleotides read TGTGCCAGCAGCCAAGGTCCAGCGGGGGGCACAGATACGCAGTATTTT. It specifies CASSQGPAGGTDTQYF.